The clone carrying this T cell receptor beta chain appeared many times. These data belong to a study of blood T cells in healthy people across ages. The CDR3 length is 14 residues. The V end was cut by 3 bases, the J end by 2 bases, with 9 bases between. The authors ran a second PCR of about 6 to 11 cycles using a sample-barcoded 5' primer and a J-beta primer mix. One entry per CDR3 protein, called by TCRdb with MiXCR from the 5' RACE reads. The sample records 700,000 to 850,000 distinct CDR3 sequences, about 37% being singletons. The sequencing sample was made of blood. The clonotype originates from a man between 18 and 35 years old in good health. The J gene is TRBJ2-3, the V gene TRBV12-3 or TRBV12-4, with no clear D. CDR3 DNA: TGTGCCAGCAGTTTCGGCTTGGACACAGATACGCAGTATTTT. It encodes CASSFGLDTDTQYF.